This TCR beta chain was observed in a study of T cells after yellow fever vaccination. TCRdb reprocessed the 5' RACE reads via MiXCR and lists one record per CDR3 protein. The table has 300,000 to 400,000 distinct CDR3 sequences, 6.2% seen once; the top ten hold approximately 16%. The source material was PBMCs, sampled 5 days after the yellow fever booster vaccination. The TCR was taken from a man in his thirties or forties who received the YFV17D yellow fever vaccine.

The CDR3 nucleotides read TGCGCCAGCAGCCCATCCTACCTGATACTAGCCAAAAACATTCAGTACTTC. Amino acids: CASSPSYLILAKNIQYF. V is TRBV4-3 and J is TRBJ2-4; D gene unclear. Between the trimmed V and J ends, which lost 4 bases and 0 bases, there was a span of 16 bases. The CDR3 covers 17 residues. CDR1 and CDR2 from the germline V gene are LGHNA and YSLEER.